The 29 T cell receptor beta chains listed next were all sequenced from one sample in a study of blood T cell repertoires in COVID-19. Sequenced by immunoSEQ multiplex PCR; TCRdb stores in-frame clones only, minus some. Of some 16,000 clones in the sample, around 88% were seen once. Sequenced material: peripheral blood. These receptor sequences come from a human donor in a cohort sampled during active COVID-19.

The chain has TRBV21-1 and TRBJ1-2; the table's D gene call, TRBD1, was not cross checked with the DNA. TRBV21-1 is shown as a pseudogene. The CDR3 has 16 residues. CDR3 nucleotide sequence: TGTGCCAGCAGCAAAAGCCACAGGGGTAGTAACTATGGCTACACCTTC. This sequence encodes CASSKSHRGSNYGYTF.

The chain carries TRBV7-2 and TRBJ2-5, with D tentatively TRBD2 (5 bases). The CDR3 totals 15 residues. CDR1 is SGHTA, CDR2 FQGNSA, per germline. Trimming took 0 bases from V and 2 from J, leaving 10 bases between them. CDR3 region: CASSLAAGNQETQYF. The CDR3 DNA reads TGTGCCAGCAGCTTAGCCGCGGGTAATCAAGAGACCCAGTACTTC.

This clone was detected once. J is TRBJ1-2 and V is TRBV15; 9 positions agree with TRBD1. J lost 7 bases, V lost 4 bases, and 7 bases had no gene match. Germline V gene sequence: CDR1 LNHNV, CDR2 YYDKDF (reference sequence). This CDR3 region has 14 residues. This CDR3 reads CATSKGTGRGGYTF. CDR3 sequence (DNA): TGTGCCACCAGCAAAGGGACAGGGAGGGGTGGCTACACCTTC.

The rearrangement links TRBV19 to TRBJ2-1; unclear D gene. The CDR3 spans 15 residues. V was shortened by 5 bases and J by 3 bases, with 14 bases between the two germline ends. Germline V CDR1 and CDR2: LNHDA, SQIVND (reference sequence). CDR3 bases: TGTGCCAGTAGTCCCCGACAAGATTTCTACAATGAGCAGTTCTTC. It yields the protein CASSPRQDFYNEQFF.

This chain's CDR3 is CASSRSGGDYEQYF. CDR3 DNA sequence: TGTGCCAGCAGCCGTAGTGGCGGGGACTACGAGCAGTACTTC. The V call is TRBV11-3, the J call TRBJ2-7; possible D gene TRBD2, 6 bases. This CDR3 spans 14 amino acids. Trimming shortened V by 5 bases and J by 3 bases, and 14 bases separated the two germline ends. Germline V gives CDR1 SGHNT, CDR2 YENEEA. The whole variable domain, remainder taken from reference TRBV11-3 and TRBJ2-7, is EAGVVQSPRYKIIEKKQPVAFWCNPISGHNTLYWYLQNLGQGPELLIRYENEEAVDDSQLPKDRFSAERLKGVDSTLKIQPAELGDSAVYLCASSRSGGDYEQYFGPGTRLTVT.

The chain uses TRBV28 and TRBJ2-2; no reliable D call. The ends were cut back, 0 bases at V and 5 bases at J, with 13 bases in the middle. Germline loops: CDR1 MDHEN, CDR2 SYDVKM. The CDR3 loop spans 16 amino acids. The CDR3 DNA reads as TGTGCCAGCAGTTTATGGGGCCTGACACCGACCGGGGAGCTGTTTTTT. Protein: CASSLWGLTPTGELFF.

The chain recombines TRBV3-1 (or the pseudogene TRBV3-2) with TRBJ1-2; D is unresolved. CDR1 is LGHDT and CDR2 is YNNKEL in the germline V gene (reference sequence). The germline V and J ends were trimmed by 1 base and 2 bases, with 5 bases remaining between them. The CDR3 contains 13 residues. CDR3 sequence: CASSQAQNYGYTF. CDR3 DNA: TGTGCCAGCAGCCAAGCACAGAACTATGGCTACACCTTC.

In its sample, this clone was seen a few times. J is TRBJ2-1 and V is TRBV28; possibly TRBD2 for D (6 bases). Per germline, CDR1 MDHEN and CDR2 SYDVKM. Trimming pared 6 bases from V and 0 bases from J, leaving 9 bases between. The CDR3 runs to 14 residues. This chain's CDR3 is CASRRGGSYNEQFF. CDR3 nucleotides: TGTGCCAGCAGACGGGGAGGCTCCTACAATGAGCAGTTCTTC.

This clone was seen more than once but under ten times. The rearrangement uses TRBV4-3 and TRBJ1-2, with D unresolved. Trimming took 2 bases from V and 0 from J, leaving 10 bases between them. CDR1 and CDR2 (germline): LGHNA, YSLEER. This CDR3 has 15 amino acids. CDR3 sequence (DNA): TGCGCCAGCAGCCAATCCGGGTTAGCTAACTATGGCTACACCTTC. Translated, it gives CASSQSGLANYGYTF.

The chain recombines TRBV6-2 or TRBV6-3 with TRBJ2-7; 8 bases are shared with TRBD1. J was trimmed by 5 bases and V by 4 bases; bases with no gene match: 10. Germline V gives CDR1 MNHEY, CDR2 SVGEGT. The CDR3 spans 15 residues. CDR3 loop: CASSFYGQGSDEQYF. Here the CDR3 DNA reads TGTGCCAGCAGTTTTTATGGACAGGGTTCAGACGAGCAGTACTTC.

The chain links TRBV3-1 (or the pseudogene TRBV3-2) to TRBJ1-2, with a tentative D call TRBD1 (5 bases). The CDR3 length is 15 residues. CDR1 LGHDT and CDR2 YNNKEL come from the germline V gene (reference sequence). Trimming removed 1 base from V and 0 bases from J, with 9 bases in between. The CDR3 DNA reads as TGTGCCAGCAGCCAAGCCGTGACAGCTAACTATGGCTACACCTTC. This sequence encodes CASSQAVTANYGYTF.

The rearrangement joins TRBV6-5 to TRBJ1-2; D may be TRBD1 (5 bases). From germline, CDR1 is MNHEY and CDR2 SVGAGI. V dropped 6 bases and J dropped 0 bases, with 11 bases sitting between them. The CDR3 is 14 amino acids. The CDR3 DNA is TGTGCCAGCAGGAACCCAGGGACTAACTATGGCTACACCTTC. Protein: CASRNPGTNYGYTF.

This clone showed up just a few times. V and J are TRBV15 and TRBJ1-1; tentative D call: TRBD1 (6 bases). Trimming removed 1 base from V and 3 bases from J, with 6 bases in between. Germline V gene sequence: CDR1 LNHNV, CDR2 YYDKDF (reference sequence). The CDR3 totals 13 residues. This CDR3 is CATSRGGHTEAFF. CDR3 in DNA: TGTGCCACCAGCAGAGGGGGGCACACTGAAGCTTTCTTT.

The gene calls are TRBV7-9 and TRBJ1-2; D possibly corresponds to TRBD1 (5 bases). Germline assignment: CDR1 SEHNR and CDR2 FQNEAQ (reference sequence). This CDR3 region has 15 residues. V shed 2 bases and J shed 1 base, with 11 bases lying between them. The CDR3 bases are TGTGCCAGCAGCTTAAGAATAGGGGTTAACTATGGCTACACCTTC. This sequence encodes CASSLRIGVNYGYTF.

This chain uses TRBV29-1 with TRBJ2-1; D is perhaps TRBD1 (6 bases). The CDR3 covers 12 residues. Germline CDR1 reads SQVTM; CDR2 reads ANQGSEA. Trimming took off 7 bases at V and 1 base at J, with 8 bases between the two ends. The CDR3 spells CSATGSYNEQFF. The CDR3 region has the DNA TGCAGCGCGACAGGTTCCTACAATGAGCAGTTCTTC.

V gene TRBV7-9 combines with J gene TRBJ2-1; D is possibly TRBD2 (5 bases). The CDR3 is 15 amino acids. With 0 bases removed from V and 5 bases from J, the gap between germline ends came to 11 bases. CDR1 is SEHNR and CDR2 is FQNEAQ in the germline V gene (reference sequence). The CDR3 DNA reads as TGTGCCAGCAGCTTAGCGGTCGGGGAGAACAATGAGCAGTTCTTC. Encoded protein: CASSLAVGENNEQFF.

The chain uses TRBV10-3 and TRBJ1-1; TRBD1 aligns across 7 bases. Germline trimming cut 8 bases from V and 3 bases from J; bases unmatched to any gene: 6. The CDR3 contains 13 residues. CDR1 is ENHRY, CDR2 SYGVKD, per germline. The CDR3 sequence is CAIGRGGDTEAFF. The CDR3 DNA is TGTGCCATCGGTCGAGGGGGCGACACTGAAGCTTTCTTT.

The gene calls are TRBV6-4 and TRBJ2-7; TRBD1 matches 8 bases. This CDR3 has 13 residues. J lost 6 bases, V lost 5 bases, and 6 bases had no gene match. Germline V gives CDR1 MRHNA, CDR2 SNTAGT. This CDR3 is CASSKDRGSEQYF. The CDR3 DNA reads TGTGCCAGCAGTAAAGACAGGGGAAGCGAGCAGTACTTC.

The CDR3 sequence is CASGQGARSPLHF. The CDR3 bases are TGTGCCAGCGGACAGGGGGCGCGTTCACCCCTCCACTTT. The rearrangement uses TRBV5-4 and TRBJ1-6; 11 bases are shared with TRBD1. J gave up 9 bases and V 7 bases, and 3 bases lay outside the gene matches. The CDR3 extends over 13 amino acids. Germline V CDR1 and CDR2: SGHNT, YYREEE (reference sequence).

In DNA form, the CDR3 reads TGTGCCAGTAGTACAGGGTACGAGCAGTACTTC. This sequence encodes CASSTGYEQYF. The V call is TRBV19, the J call TRBJ2-7; a weak D match, TRBD1 (5 bases). The CDR3 extends over 11 amino acids. Trimming removed 4 bases at V and 4 bases at J, with 5 bases between. CDR1 and CDR2 (germline): LNHDA, SQIVND (reference sequence).

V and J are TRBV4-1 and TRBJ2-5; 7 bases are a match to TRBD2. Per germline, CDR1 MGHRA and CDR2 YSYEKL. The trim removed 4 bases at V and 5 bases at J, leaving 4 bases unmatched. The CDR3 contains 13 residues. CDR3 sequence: CASSPGREETQYF. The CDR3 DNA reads TGCGCCAGCAGCCCGGGGCGGGAGGAGACCCAGTACTTC.

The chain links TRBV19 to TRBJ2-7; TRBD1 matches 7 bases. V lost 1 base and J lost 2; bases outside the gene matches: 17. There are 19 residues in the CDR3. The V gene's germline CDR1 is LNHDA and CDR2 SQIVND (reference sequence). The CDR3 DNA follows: TGTGCCAGTAGTATAGGAGGAAACAGGGGATGGAGGCCAACCTACGAGCAGTACTTC. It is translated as CASSIGGNRGWRPTYEQYF.

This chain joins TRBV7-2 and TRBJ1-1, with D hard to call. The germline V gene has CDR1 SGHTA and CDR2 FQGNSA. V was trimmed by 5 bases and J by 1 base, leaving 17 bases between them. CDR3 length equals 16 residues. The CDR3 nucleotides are TGTGCCAGCAGCCCCGGTTTGAGGCGGAGGAACACTGAAGCTTTCTTT. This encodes CASSPGLRRRNTEAFF.

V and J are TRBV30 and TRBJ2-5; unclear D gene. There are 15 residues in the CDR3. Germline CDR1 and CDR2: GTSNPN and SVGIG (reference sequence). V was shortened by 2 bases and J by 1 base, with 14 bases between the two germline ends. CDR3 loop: CAWSNPRSPQETQYF. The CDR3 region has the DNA TGTGCCTGGAGTAATCCCCGGTCCCCCCAAGAGACCCAGTACTTC.

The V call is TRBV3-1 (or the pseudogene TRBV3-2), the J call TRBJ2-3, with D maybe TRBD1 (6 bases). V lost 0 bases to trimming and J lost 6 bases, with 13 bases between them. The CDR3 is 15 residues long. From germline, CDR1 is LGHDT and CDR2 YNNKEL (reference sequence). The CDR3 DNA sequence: TGTGCCAGCAGCCAAGAGGGGGCCGGGTTTGATACGCAGTATTTT. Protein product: CASSQEGAGFDTQYF.

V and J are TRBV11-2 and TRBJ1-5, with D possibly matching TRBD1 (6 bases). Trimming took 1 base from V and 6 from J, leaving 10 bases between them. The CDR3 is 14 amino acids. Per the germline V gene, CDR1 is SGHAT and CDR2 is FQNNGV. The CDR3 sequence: CASSLVGGGQPQHF. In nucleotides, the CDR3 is TGTGCCAGCAGCTTAGTAGGGGGGGGTCAGCCCCAGCATTTT.

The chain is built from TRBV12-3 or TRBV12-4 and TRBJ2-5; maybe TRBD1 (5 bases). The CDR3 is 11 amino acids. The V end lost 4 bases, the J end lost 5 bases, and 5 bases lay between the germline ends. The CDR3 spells CASSSGETQYF. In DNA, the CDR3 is TGTGCCAGCAGTTCAGGGGAGACCCAGTACTTC.

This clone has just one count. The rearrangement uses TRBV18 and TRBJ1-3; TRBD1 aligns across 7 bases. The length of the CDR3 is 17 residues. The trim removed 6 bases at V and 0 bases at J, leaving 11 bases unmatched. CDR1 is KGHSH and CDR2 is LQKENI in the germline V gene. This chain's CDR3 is CASSYIPGQNSGNTIYF. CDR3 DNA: TGTGCCAGCTCTTACATCCCGGGACAGAACTCTGGAAACACCATATATTTT. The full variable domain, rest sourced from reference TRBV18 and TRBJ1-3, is NAGVMQNPRHLVRRRGQEARLRCSPMKGHSHVYWYRQLPEEGLKFMVYLQKENIIDESGMPKERFSAEFPKEGPSILRIQQVVRGDSAAYFCASSYIPGQNSGNTIYFGEGSWLTVV.

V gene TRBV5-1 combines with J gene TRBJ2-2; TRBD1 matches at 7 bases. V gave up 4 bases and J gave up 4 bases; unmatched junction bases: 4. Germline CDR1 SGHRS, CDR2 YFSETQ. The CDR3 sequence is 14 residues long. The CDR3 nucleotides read TGCGCCAGCAGCGTGGGACAGATCACCGGGGAGCTGTTTTTT. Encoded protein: CASSVGQITGELFF.